Here is one TCR beta chain with its context. The data derive from a study of radiotherapy plus CTLA-4 blockade in lung cancer. Method: immunoSEQ multiplex PCR; TCRdb's copy keeps in-frame clones and lacks some. The sample includes about 54,000 clones, 79% seen only once; the top ten take about 2.9%. The CDR3 sequence is 13 residues long. V gave up 3 bases and J gave up 10 bases; unmatched junction bases: 7. CDR1 MNHEY and CDR2 SMNVEV come from the germline V gene (reference sequence). The V call is TRBV27, the J call TRBJ2-3; the match to TRBD2 covers 7 bases. This sample comprised peripheral blood, obtained from a patient treated with radiotherapy plus ipilimumab. The TCR originated in a human donor with non-small cell lung cancer who had a partial response to radiotherapy plus ipilimumab. The CDR3 nucleotides read TGTGCCAGCAGTTTCCGGGGACGGGGGGCGCAGTATTTT. Its protein product is CASSFRGRGAQYF.